The present T cell receptor (beta chain) was sequenced within a study of T cell responses to AZD1222 COVID-19 vaccine. Study-wide results and limits: The number of AZD1222 recipients seropositive at baseline was only five or six. Clonal diversity may have been underestimated, and the donors were mostly white British, with more females than males. Two AZD1222 doses significantly raised spike-specific TCR breadth and depth over controls.

There are 16 residues in the CDR3. The germline CDR1 and CDR2 sequences are SGHAT and FQNNGV. V dropped 1 base and J dropped 0; count of bases not matched to a gene: 2. A remark on this clone: Its specificity is not known.

Data came from immunoSEQ multiplex PCR; TCRdb stores just in-frame clones and leaves some out. The data show about 79,000 clones, under 95% seen once. This chain joins TRBV11-2 and TRBJ2-2; 7 positions match TRBD1. The TCR sequence derives from an adult in good health. Sequencing used peripheral blood, obtained on day 0 of MenACWY control vaccination. The CDR3 bases are TGTGCCAGCAGCTTAGCGAGGGGGCCGAACACCGGGGAGCTGTTTTTT. This sequence encodes CASSLARGPNTGELFF.